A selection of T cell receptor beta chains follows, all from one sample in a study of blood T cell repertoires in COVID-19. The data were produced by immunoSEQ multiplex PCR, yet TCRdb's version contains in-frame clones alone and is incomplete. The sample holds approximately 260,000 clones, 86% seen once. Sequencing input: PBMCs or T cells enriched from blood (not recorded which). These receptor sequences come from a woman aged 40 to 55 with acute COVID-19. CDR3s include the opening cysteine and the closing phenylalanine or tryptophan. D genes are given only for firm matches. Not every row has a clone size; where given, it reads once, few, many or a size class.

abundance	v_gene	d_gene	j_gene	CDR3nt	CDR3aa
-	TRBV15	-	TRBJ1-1	TGTGCCACCAGCAGAGGGAGGTCGGACGGGTTGAACACTGAAGCTTTCTTT	CATSRGRSDGLNTEAFF
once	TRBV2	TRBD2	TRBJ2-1	TGTGCCAGCTTGGGGCGGGGGGTCGATGAGCAGTTCTTC	CASLGRGVDEQFF
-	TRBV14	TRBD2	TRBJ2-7	TGTGCCAGCAGCGAGGGACTAGCGGATTCCTACGAGCAGTACTTC	CASSEGLADSYEQYF
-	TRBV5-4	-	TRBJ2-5	TGTGCCAGCAGCTTGGAATCGGGGGTGGAGACCCAGTACTTC	CASSLESGVETQYF
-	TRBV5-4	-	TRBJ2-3	TGTGCCAGCAGTGGGAGAGGAGCACCAAGCACAGATACGCAGTATTTT	CASSGRGAPSTDTQYF
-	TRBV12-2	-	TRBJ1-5	TGTGCAAGTCGCTTAGCTCAGGTCGACAATCAGCCCCAGCATTTT	CASRLAQVDNQPQHF
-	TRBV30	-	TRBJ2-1	TGTGCCTGGAGCGGGAATGCCCCCGATGAGCAGTTCTTC	CAWSGNAPDEQFF
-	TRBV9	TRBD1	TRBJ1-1	TGTGCCAGCGGGACAGGGTACACTGAAGCTTTCTTT	CASGTGYTEAFF
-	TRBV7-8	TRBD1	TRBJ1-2	TGTGCCAGCAGCCGATCGGGACAGAGCGTCTATGGCTACACCTTC	CASSRSGQSVYGYTF
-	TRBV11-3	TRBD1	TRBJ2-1	TGTGCCAGCAGCGCTCCCGGGACAGGGATAAACAATGAGCAGTTCTTC	CASSAPGTGINNEQFF
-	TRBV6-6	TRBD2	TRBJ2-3	TGTGCCAGCAGTCTAGCGGGGGACACAGATACGCAGTATTTT	CASSLAGDTDTQYF
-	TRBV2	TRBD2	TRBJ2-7	TGTGCCAGCACCACTATAGCGGGAGGGCCCGCCTACGAGCAGTACTTC	CASTTIAGGPAYEQYF
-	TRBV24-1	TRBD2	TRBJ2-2	TGTGCCACCAGTGACCAGACTAGCGGGACGACCCATTTAAACACCGGGGAGCTGTTTTTT	CATSDQTSGTTHLNTGELFF
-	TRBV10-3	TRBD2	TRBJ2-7	TGTGCCATCAGTGAGTCGGGGCTAGCGGGAGCCTACGAGCAGTACTTC	CAISESGLAGAYEQYF
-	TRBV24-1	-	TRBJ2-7	TGTGCCACCAGTGATTTACAGGGTCACGAGCAGTACTTC	CATSDLQGHEQYF
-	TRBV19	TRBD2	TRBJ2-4	TGTGCCAGTAGTATCGGACTAGCGGGACTTCTCGGAAACATTCAGTACTTC	CASSIGLAGLLGNIQYF
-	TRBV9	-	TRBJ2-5	TGTGCCAGCAGCGACCCGCGTGAGACCCAGTACTTC	CASSDPRETQYF
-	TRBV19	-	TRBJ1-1	TGTGCCAGTAGTATTACCGGGATTAACACTGAAGCTTTCTTT	CASSITGINTEAFF
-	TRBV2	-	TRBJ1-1	TGTGCCAGCAGTGTATCAATAACGGGGAACACTGAAGCTTTCTTT	CASSVSITGNTEAFF
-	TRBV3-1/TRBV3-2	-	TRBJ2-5	TGTGCCAGCAGCCATTGGGACACCTATTCCCAAGAGACCCAGTACTTC	CASSHWDTYSQETQYF
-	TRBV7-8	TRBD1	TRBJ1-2	TGTGCCAGCAGCTTAGCTGGACAGGGGGGGTATGGCTACACCTTC	CASSLAGQGGYGYTF
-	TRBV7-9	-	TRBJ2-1	TGTGCCAGCAGCTTTCGGGGTGAGCAGTTCTTC	CASSFRGEQFF
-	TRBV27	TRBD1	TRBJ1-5	TGTGCCAGCAGTGCCCGGACAGGGTATAGCAATCAGCCCCAGCATTTT	CASSARTGYSNQPQHF
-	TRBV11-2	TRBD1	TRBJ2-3	TGTGCCAGCAGCCGAAGAGGACAGGGTAATACAGATACGCAGTATTTT	CASSRRGQGNTDTQYF